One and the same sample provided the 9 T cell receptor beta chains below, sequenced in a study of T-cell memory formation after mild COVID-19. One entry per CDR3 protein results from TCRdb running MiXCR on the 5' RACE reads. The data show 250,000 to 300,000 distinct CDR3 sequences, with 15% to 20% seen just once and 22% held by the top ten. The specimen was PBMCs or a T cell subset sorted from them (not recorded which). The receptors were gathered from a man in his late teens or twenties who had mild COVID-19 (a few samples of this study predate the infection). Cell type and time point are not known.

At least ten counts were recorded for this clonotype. The CDR3 spells CASSLEDRGDTQYF. CDR3 DNA: TGCGCCAGCAGCTTGGAGGACAGGGGGGATACGCAGTATTTT. This chain connects TRBV5-1 to TRBJ2-3, with TRBD1 matching 10 bases. This CDR3 is built from 14 residues. Losses at the gene ends were 0 bases for V and 6 bases for J; bases not matched to a gene: 1. The V gene's germline CDR1 is SGHRS and CDR2 YFSETQ. Looking up the rest from reference TRBV5-1 and TRBJ2-3 gives the full variable domain: KAGVTQTPRYLIKTRGQQVTLSCSPISGHRSVSWYQQTPGQGLQFLFEYFSETQRNKGNFPGRFSGRQFSNSRSEMNVSTLELGDSALYLCASSLEDRGDTQYFGPGTRLTVL.

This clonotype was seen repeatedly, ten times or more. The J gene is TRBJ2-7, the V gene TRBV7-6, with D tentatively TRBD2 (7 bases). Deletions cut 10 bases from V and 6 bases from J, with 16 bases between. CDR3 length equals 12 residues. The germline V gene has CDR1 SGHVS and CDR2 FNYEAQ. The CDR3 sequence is CATGEGSGEQYF. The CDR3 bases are TGTGCCACAGGGGAGGGGTCGGGCGAGCAGTACTTC.

In nucleotides, the CDR3 is TGCGCCAGCAGCCCATGGGGGGGGAATTCACCCCTCCACTTT. Residues: CASSPWGGNSPLHF. The chain employs TRBV5-1 and TRBJ1-6; TRBD1 is a possible D gene (5 bases). The CDR3 is 14 amino acids. The germline CDR1 and CDR2 sequences are SGHRS and YFSETQ. V was cut by 4 bases and J by 7 bases, with 12 bases left in between.

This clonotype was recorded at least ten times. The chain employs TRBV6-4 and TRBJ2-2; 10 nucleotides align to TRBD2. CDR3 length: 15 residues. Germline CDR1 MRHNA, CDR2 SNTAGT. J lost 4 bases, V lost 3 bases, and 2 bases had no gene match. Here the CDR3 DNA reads TGTGCCAGCAGTGAAAGCGGGGGGGCCACCGGGGAGCTGTTTTTT. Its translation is CASSESGGATGELFF.

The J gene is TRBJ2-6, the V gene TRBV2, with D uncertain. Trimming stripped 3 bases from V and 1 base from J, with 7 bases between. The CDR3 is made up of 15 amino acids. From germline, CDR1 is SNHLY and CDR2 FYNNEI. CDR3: CASSDPRSGANVLTF. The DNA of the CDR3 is TGTGCCAGCAGTGATCCCCGGTCTGGGGCCAACGTCCTGACTTTC.

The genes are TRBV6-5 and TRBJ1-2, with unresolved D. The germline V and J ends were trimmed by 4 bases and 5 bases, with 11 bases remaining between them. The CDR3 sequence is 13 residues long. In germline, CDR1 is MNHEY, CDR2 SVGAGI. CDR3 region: CASSSLDWYGYTF. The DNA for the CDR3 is TGTGCCAGCAGTTCCTTAGACTGGTATGGCTACACCTTC.

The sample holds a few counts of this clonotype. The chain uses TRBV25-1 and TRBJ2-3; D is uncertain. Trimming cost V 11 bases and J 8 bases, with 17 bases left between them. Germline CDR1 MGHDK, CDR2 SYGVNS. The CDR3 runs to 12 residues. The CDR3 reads CAVAPIAGTQYF. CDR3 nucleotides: TGTGCCGTTGCCCCGATTGCTGGTACGCAGTATTTT.

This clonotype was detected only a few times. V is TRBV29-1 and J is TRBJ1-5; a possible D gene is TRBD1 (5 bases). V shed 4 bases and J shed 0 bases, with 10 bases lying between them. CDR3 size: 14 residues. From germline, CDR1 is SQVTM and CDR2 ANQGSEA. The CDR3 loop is CSVGETVSNQPQHF. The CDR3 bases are TGCAGCGTTGGCGAGACAGTTAGCAATCAGCCCCAGCATTTT. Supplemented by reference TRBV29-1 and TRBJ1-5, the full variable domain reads SAVISQKPSRDICQRGTSLTIQCQVDSQVTMMFWYRQQPGQSLTLIATANQGSEATYESGFVIDKFPISRPNLTFSTLTVSNMSPEDSSIYLCSVGETVSNQPQHFGDGTRLSIL.

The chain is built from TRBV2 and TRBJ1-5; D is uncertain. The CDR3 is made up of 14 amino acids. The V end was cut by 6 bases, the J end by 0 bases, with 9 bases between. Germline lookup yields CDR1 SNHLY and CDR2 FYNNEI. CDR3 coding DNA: TGTGCCAGCAGCGGTGGCTATAGCAATCAGCCCCAGCATTTT. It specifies CASSGGYSNQPQHF. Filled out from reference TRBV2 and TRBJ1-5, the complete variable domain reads EPEVTQTPSHQVTQMGQEVILRCVPISNHLYFYWYRQILGQKVEFLVSFYNNEISEKSEIFDDQFSVERPDGSNFTLKIRSTKLEDSAMYFCASSGGYSNQPQHFGDGTRLSIL.